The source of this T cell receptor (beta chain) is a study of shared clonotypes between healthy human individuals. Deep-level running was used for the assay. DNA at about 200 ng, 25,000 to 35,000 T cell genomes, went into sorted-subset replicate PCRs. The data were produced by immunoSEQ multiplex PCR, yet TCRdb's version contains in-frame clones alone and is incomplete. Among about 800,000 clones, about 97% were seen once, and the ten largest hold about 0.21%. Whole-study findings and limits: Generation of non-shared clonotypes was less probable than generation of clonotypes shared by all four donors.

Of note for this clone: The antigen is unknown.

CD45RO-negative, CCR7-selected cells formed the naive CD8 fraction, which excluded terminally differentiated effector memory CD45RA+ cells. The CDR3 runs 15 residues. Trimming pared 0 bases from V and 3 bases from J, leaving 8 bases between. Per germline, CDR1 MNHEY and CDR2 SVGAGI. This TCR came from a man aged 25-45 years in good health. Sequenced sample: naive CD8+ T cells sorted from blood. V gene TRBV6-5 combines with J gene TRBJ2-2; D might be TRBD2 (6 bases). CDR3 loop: CASSYSRGDTGELFF. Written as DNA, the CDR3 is TGTGCCAGCAGTTACTCGCGGGGAGACACCGGGGAGCTGTTTTTT.